A single sample is the source of the 5 T cell receptor beta chains below, sequenced in a study of spatial heterogeneity in lung cancer. Study-wide results and caveats: Tumor mutation counts were tracked by expanded intratumoral alpha and beta TCR counts.

TCRdb redid the calling of the 5' RACE reads with MiXCR, one entry per CDR3 protein. The sample records around 730 distinct CDR3 sequences, about 15% being singletons. This sample's time point: sample taken at primary tumor resection. Their antigens are not known. The starting material was lung tumor tissue, obtained at surgery. The receptors come from a male donor with early-stage non-small cell lung cancer.

This clonotype occurred a few times. This sequence joins TRBV6-2 or TRBV6-3 and TRBJ2-3; D is undetermined. V lost 2 bases to trimming and J lost 1 base, with 10 bases between them. The CDR3 runs 15 residues. Germline CDR1 is MNHEY and CDR2 is SVGEGT. CDR3 protein: CASSYRAFGTDTQYF. The CDR3 DNA follows: TGTGCCAGCAGTTACCGGGCTTTTGGCACAGATACGCAGTATTTT.

The table lists this clonotype with a few counts. V is TRBV27 and J is TRBJ2-4; 8 nucleotides match TRBD1. J gave up 8 bases and V 6 bases, and 6 bases lay outside the gene matches. The germline gives CDR1 MNHEY, CDR2 SMNVEV (reference sequence). This CDR3 is 13 amino acids long. DNA for the CDR3: TGTGCCAGCAGGACAGGGGCGGTGGACATTCAGTACTTC. Its protein product is CASRTGAVDIQYF.

The chain couples TRBV29-1 to TRBJ1-5; D is ambiguous. In germline, CDR1 is SQVTM, CDR2 ANQGSEA. This CDR3 region has 13 residues. V lost 2 bases and J lost 5, with 10 bases in between. The CDR3 DNA is TGCAGCGTTGAATTGGGCGTCCATCAGCCCCAGCATTTT. It is translated as CSVELGVHQPQHF.

V and J are TRBV18 and TRBJ2-7, with TRBD2 as a possible D gene (5 bases). V was trimmed by 3 bases and J by 7 bases, leaving 13 bases between them. Germline V lookup: CDR1 KGHSH, CDR2 LQKENI. The CDR3 loop spans 13 amino acids. Here the CDR3 DNA reads TGTGCCAGCTCACCCGGCTCTACGGGGGAGCAGTACTTC. This sequence encodes CASSPGSTGEQYF.

The V and J genes are TRBV12-3 or TRBV12-4 and TRBJ1-1, with 10 bases aligning to TRBD1. The CDR3 is 14 residues long. The ends lost 3 bases at V and 6 bases at J; junction bases unmatched: 4. CDR3 region: CASSLWDRGPEAFF. Written as DNA, the CDR3 is TGTGCCAGCAGTTTGTGGGACAGGGGACCTGAAGCTTTCTTT.